This T cell receptor (beta chain) was captured in a study of blood T cell repertoires in COVID-19. For the study at large: Collection of acute and convalescent COVID-19 samples took place in the United States, Italy and Spain. In each case, the material was cDNA or gDNA derived from T cells, B-cell-depleted T cells, or PBMCs.

Germline V CDR1 and CDR2: WSHSY, SAAADI. The CDR3 runs 17 residues. V dropped 4 bases and J dropped 6; count of bases not matched to a gene: 11. Per the original data handling: Researchers report that nucleated cell counts were estimated from reference gene primer amplification. Sequenced by immunoSEQ multiplex PCR; TCRdb stores in-frame clones only, minus some. V, J and clone size are taken as reported in that table, and D and trimming were inferred from the DNA itself. Altogether under 200,000 clones are present, around 80% being singletons, with the ten largest covering approximately 6.2%. The specimen sequenced was peripheral blood. The chain links TRBV10-2 to TRBJ1-5, with 11 nucleotides matching TRBD1. This sequence was found in a man between 65 and 85 years old with active or convalescent COVID-19. The CDR3 here is CASSATGTGGDGQPQHF. In nucleotides, the CDR3 is TGCGCCAGCAGTGCTACCGGGACAGGGGGAGACGGTCAGCCCCAGCATTTT.